Given below is one TCR beta chain in context. Sequenced by immunoSEQ multiplex PCR; TCRdb stores in-frame clones only, minus some. The sample records some 390,000 clones, 80% to 90% being singletons. The data were obtained in a study of Ad26.COV2.S vaccination and SARS-CoV-2 variants. The CDR3 loop spans 13 amino acids. The V gene end was trimmed by 4 bases and the J gene end by 7 bases; junction bases not matched to a gene: 5. CDR1 and CDR2 (germline): MNHNY, SVGAGI (reference sequence). Noted treatment: around 19 received Ad26.COV2.S at low or high dose, single or two shots; roughly five received placebo; per-sample allocation not given. Samples came from day 63 after the first vaccine or placebo injection.

The sample was peripheral blood, taken in a trial of Ad26.COV2.S vaccine versus placebo. This receptor was identified in a person between 18 and 59 years old who received the Ad26.COV2.S COVID-19 vaccine or a placebo. This chain uses TRBV6-6 with TRBJ2-7; 9 nucleotides line up with TRBD1. CDR3 coding DNA: TGTGCCAGCAGTTCCAGACAGGGGGGAGAGCAGTACTTC. It specifies CASSSRQGGEQYF.